This is a list of T cell receptor beta chains from one sample in a study of a mutant IDH1 vaccine in newly diagnosed glioma. This table comes from immunoSEQ multiplex PCR, and its TCRdb copy is limited to in-frame clones, with some not included. This sample yields tens of thousands of clones, of which roughly four fifths are seen a single time; roughly 3.5% belongs to the top ten. For these receptors, no antigen is known. The sample in question was PBMCs, obtained from a glioma patient whose treatment included an IDH1 peptide vaccine. The receptors were sampled from a man between 25 and 39 years old with glioma. The CDR3 runs from the conserved cysteine through the conserved F or W. The D gene is left open where the match is weak. A clone size is listed for some rows: how often the clone was seen (once, few, many), or a class if it is expanded.

once,TRBD1,TRBJ1-6,TRBV7-9,TGTGCCAGCAGCTTCCGACAGGGACCTATAAGCTCCTATAATTCACCCCTCCACTTT,CASSFRQGPISSYNSPLHF
.,.,TRBJ2-7,TRBV28,TGTGCCAGCAGGGAGGGACAGAGCTCCTACGAGCAGTACTTC,CASREGQSSYEQYF
.,.,TRBJ1-3,TRBV10-3,TGTGCCATCAGTTTAACCGCCGGGACCTTGGGGGGTGGAAACACCATATATTTT,CAISLTAGTLGGGNTIYF
once,.,TRBJ2-2,TRBV30,TGTGCCTGGGGACAAGTCACCGGGGAGCTGTTTTTT,CAWGQVTGELFF
.,.,TRBJ1-1,TRBV6-5,TGTGCCAGCAACATCATGAACACTGAAGCTTTCTTT,CASNIMNTEAFF
.,.,TRBJ1-6,TRBV6-6,TGTGCCAGCAGTTCCTTCGACGGGGTCGGTTCACCCCTCCACTTT,CASSSFDGVGSPLHF
.,.,TRBJ1-3,TRBV18,TGTGCCAGCTCACCGGGGGACAAGCGAAACACCATATATTTT,CASSPGDKRNTIYF
.,.,TRBJ1-2,TRBV6-4,TGTGCCAGCAGTGACTTGCCAGGCTCCACAGTTAACTATGGCTACACCTTC,CASSDLPGSTVNYGYTF
.,.,TRBJ1-1,TRBV18,TGTGCCAGCTCACCCCAGACTAACACTGAAGCTTTCTTT,CASSPQTNTEAFF
medium-sized,TRBD1,TRBJ1-1,TRBV7-9,TGTGCCAGCAGAGGGACAGTGAACACTGAAGCTTTCTTT,CASRGTVNTEAFF
.,TRBD1,TRBJ2-7,TRBV19,TGTGCCAGTAGTCGCCGACAGGGGATCAACGAGCAGTACTTC,CASSRRQGINEQYF
.,.,TRBJ2-1,TRBV2,TGTGCCACCTCCGGATTACGAGGGCAGGGGGGGTGGTATGAGCAGTTCTTC,CATSGLRGQGGWYEQFF
.,.,TRBJ2-3,TRBV10-1,TGCGCCAGCAGTGAGTCGATCTTCACAGATACGCAGTATTTT,CASSESIFTDTQYF